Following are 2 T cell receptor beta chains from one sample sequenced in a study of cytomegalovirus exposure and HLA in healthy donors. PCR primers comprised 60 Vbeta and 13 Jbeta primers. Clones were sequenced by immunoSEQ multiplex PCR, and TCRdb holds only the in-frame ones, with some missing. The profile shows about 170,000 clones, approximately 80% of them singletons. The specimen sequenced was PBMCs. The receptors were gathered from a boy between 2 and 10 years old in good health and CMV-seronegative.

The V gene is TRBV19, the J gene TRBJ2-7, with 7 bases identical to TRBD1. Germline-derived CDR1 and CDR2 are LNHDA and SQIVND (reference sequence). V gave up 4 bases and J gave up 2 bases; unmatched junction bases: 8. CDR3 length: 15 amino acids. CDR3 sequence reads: CASSNPDRYPYEQYF. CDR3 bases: TGTGCCAGTAGTAATCCGGACAGGTACCCCTACGAGCAGTACTTC.

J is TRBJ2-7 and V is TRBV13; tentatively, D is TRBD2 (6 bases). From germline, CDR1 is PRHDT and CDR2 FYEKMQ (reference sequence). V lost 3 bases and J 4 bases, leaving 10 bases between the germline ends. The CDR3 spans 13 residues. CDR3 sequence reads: CASSFFGGYEQYF. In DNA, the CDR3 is TGTGCCAGCAGCTTTTTTGGGGGGTACGAGCAGTACTTC.